This TCR beta chain comes out of a study of shared clonotypes between healthy human individuals. TCRdb keeps only in-frame clones here, not all; method: immunoSEQ multiplex PCR. The sample shows 530,000 or so clones, over 75% of them seen only once. CDR1 is SQVTM, CDR2 ANQGSEA, per germline. CDR3 size: 14 residues. The V gene lost 5 bases and the J gene lost 3 bases, with 14 bases spanning the gap. The V and J genes are TRBV29-1 and TRBJ2-1, with TRBD1 as a possible D gene (6 bases). The TCR comes from a woman aged 40 to 49 in good health. Some clones in this sample may be carry-over from other donors' samples. Sequenced input: PBMCs. CDR3 amino acids: CSVSPTGNYNEQFF. For the CDR3, the DNA is TGCAGCGTTAGTCCTACAGGGAACTACAATGAGCAGTTCTTC.